This T cell receptor (beta chain) stems from a study of memory CD4+ T cells and cytomegalovirus serostatus. The sort gate was single viable CD3+CD4+CD8-CD45RO+ cells for memory CD4+ T cells. The data were produced by immunoSEQ multiplex PCR, yet TCRdb's version contains in-frame clones alone and is incomplete. The sample carries over 40,000 clones, 60% to 80% recorded once. Germline V gene sequence: CDR1 SGHRS, CDR2 YFSETQ. CDR3 length equals 14 residues. Deletions cut 2 bases from V and 11 bases from J, with 17 bases between. V is TRBV5-1 and J is TRBJ2-1; no definite D call. The source of this sequence is an adult in good health and CMV-seropositive. The specimen was memory CD4+ T cells from blood. As DNA, the CDR3 is TGCGCCAGCAGCTTCCCGGACCACTTAGATAAGCAGTTCTTC. Protein: CASSFPDHLDKQFF.